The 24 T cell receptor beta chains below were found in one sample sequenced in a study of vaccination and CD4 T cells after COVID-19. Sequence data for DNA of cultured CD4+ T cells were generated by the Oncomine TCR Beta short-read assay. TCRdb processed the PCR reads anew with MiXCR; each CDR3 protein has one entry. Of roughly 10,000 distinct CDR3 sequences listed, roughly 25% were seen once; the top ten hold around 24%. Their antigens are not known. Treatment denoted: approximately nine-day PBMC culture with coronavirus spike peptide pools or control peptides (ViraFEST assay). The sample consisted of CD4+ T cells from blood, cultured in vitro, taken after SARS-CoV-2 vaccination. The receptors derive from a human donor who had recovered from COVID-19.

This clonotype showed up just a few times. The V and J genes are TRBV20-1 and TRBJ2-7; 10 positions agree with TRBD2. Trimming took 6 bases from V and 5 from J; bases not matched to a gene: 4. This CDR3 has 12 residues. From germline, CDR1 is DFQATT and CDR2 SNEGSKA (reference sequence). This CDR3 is CSAPGTSDEQYF. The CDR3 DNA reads TGCAGTGCACCCGGGACTAGCGACGAGCAGTACTTC.

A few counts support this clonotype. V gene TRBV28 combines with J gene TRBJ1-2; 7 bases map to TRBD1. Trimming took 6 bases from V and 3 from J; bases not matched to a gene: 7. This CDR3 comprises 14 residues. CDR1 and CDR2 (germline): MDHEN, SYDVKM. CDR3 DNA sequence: TGTGCCAGCAGCCTCATCACAGGGGACTATGGCTACACCTTC. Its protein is CASSLITGDYGYTF.

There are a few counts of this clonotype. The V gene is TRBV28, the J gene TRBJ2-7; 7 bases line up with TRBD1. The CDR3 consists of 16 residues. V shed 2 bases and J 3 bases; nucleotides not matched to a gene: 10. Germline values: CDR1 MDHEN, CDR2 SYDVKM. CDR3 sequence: CASSLNRLGQLYEQYF. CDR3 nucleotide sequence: TGTGCCAGCAGTTTAAACCGGCTGGGACAGCTCTACGAGCAGTACTTC.

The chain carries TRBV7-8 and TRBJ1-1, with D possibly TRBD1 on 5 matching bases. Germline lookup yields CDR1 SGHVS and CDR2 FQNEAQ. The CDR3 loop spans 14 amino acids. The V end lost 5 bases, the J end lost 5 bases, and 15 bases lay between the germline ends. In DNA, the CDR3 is TGTGCCAGCAGCCAAGGGACGGCAGGGACTGAAGCTTTCTTT. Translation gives CASSQGTAGTEAFF.

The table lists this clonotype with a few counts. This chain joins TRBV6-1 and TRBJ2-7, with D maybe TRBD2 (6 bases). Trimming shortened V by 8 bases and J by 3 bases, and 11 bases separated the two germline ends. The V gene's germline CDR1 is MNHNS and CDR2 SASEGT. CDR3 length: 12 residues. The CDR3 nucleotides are TGTGCCAGCGGGACTGCCGGCTACGAGCAGTACTTC. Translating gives CASGTAGYEQYF.

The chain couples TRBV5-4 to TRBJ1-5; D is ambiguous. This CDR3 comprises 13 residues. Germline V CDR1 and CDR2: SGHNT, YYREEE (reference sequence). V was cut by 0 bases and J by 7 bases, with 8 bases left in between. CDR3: CASSLEVNQPQHF. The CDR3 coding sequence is TGTGCCAGCAGCTTGGAGGTCAACCAGCCCCAGCATTTT.

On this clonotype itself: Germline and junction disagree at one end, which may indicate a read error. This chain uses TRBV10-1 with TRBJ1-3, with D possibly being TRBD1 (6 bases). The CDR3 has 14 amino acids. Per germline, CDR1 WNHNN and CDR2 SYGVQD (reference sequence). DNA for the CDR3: TGTGCCAGCAGGGGTTCCAACTCTGGAAACACCATATATTTT. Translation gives CASRGSNSGNTIYF.

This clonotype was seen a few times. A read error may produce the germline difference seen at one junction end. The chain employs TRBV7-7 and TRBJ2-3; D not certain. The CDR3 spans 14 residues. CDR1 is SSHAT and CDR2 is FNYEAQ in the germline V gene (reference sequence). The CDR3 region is CASSFTTYSDTQYF. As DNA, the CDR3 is TGTGCTAGCAGCTTCACCACCTATTCGGATACGCAGTATTTT.

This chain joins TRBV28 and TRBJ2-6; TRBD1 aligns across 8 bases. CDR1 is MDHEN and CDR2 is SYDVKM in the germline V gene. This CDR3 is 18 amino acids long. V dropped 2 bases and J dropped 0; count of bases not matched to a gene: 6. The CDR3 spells CASSLGDRPPSGANVLTF. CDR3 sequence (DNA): TGTGCCAGCAGTTTAGGGGACAGGCCCCCCTCTGGGGCCAACGTCCTGACTTTC.

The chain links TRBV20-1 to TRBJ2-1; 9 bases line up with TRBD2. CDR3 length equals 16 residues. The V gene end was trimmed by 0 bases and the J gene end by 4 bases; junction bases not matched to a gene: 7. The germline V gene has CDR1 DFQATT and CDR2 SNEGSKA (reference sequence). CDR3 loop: CSARDQTSGLYNEQFF. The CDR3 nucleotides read TGCAGTGCTAGAGATCAGACTAGCGGATTATACAATGAGCAGTTCTTC.

The CDR3 loop reads CASSQDKSQGTETQYF. The CDR3 region has the DNA TGTGCCAGCAGCCAAGATAAGTCACAGGGAACAGAGACCCAGTACTTC. The chain couples TRBV4-2 to TRBJ2-5, with D possibly being TRBD1 (6 bases). CDR1 and CDR2 from the germline V gene are LGHNA and YNFKEQ. The germline V and J ends were trimmed by 0 bases and 4 bases, with 15 bases remaining between them. The CDR3 consists of 16 residues.

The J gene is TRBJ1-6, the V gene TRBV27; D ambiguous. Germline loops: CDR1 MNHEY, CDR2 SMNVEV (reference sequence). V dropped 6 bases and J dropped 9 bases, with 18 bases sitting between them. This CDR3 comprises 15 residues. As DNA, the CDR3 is TGTGCCAGCAGCCGAACCCGGGATTTCACTTCACCCCTCCACTTT. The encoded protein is CASSRTRDFTSPLHF.

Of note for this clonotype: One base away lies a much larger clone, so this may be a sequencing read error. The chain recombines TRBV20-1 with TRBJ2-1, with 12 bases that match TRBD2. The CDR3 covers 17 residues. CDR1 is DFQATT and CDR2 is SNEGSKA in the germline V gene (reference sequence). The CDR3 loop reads CSASTPWLAGGNNKQFF. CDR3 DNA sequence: TGCAGTGCTAGTACACCTTGGCTAGCGGGAGGGAACAATAAGCAGTTCTTC.

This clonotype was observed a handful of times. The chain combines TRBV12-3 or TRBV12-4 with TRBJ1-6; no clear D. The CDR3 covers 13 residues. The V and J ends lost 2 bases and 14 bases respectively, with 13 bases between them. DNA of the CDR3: TGTGCCAGCAGTTTAAGCCAAGAGTCGGCCCTCCACTTT. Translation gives CASSLSQESALHF.

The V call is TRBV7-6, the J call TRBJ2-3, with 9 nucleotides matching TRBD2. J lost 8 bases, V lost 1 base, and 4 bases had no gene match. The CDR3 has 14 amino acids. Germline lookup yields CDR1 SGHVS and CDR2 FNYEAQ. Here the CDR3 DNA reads TGTGCCAGCAGCTTAGAGGTAGCGGGAGTTACGCAGTATTTT. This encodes CASSLEVAGVTQYF.

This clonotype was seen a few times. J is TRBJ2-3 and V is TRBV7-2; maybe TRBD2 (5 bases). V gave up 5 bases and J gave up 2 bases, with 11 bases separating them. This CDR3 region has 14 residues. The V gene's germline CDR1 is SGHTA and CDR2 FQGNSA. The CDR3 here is CASSPTTTTDTQYF. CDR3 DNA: TGTGCCAGCAGCCCGACTACCACCACAGATACGCAGTATTTT.

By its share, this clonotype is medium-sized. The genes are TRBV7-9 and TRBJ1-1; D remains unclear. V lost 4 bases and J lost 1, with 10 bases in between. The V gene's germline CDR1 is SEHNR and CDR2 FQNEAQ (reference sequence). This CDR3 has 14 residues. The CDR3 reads CASSSQSWNTEAFF. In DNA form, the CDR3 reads TGTGCCAGCAGCTCACAGAGCTGGAACACTGAAGCTTTCTTT.

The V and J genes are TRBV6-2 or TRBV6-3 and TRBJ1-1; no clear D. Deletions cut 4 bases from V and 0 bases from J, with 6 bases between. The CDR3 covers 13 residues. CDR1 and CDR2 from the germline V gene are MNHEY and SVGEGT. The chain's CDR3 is CASSSQVNTEAFF. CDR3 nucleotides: TGTGCCAGCAGTTCCCAGGTGAACACTGAAGCTTTCTTT.

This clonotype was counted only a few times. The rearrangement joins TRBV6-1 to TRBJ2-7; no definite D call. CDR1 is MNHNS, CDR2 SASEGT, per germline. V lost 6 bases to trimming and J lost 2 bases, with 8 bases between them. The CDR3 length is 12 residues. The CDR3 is CASSPGAYEQYF. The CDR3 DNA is TGTGCCAGCAGCCCTGGGGCCTACGAGCAGTACTTC.

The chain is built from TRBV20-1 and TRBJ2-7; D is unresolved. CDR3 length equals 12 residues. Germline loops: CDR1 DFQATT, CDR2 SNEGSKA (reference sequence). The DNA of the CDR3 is TGCAGCGCAGATGGGCAGTCCGGCGAGCAGTACTTC. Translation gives CSADGQSGEQYF.

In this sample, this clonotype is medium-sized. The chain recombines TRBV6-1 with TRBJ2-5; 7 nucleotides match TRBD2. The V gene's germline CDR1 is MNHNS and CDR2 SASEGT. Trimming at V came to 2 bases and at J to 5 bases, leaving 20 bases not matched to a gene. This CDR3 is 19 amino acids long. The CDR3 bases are TGTGCCAGCAGTGAATGGATCGGGCTAGCGGCGACCGTCCGCGAGACCCAGTACTTC. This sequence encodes CASSEWIGLAATVRETQYF.

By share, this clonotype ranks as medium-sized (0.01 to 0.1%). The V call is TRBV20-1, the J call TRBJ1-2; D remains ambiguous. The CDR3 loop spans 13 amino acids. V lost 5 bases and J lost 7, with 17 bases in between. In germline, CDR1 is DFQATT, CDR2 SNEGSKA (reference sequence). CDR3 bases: TGCAGTGCTCCCGACCTTTGGGAGGGTGGCTACACCTTC. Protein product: CSAPDLWEGGYTF.

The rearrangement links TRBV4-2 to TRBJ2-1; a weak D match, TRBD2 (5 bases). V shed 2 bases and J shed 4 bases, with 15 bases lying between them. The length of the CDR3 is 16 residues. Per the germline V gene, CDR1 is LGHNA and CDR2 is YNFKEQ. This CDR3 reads CASSQHRAPGYNEQFF. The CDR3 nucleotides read TGTGCCAGCAGCCAACACCGGGCCCCGGGGTACAATGAGCAGTTCTTC.

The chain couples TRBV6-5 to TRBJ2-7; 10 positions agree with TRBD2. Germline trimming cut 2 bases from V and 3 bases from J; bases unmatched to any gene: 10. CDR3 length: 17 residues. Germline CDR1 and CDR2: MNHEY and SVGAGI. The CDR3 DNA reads TGTGCCAGCAGTTACACCCCCCCGCTAGCGGGGGACTACGAGCAGTACTTC. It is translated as CASSYTPPLAGDYEQYF.